One T cell receptor beta chain is described in this entry. Antigen unknown. These data originate in a study of blood T cells in healthy people across ages. For the second PCR, which ran for about 7 to 11 cycles, a sample-barcoded 5' primer and a J-beta primer mix were used. TCRdb reanalysed the 5' RACE reads using MiXCR and keeps one entry per CDR3 protein. The sample gives over 500,000 distinct CDR3 sequences, roughly a quarter of which show up once; approximately 3.6% is in the top ten. V lost 2 bases and J lost 0; bases outside the gene matches: 6. There are 16 residues in the CDR3. Per germline, CDR1 KGHSH and CDR2 LQKENI. Study findings and constraints: Measured against age, TCR beta diversity per million T cells decreased in a roughly linear manner.

The sample also formed part of further work on T cells of mothers and their children.

Sequences were obtained from blood. This receptor was taken from a boy younger than 10 in good health. The rearrangement joins TRBV18 to TRBJ1-1; 7 nucleotides align to TRBD1. The CDR3 DNA follows: TGTGCCAGCTCACCATCTTTGACAGGGATGAACACTGAAGCTTTCTTT. Protein product: CASSPSLTGMNTEAFF.